This entry is about one T cell receptor (beta chain). The antigen this receptor binds is unknown. Per-nucleotide qualities are absent, and no much larger clonotype sits a single base away. CDR1 is given as SGHNT and CDR2 as YYREEE, both from the germline V gene (reference sequence). V is cut back by 0 bases and J by 9 bases, with 12 bases in the junction unmatched. Its CDR3 holds 18 amino acids, cysteine through phenylalanine. Just the 54-base CDR3 DNA is kept, in frame starting at base 1. This sample stems from a study of cytomegalovirus exposure and HLA in healthy donors listed by TCRdb under 2017. Context from the whole study: According to an earlier analysis of 587 of the donors, 150 million to 200 million T cells yielded 117 million unique TCR beta sequences and approximately 300 Gb of sequence data. Around 320 gigabases of sequencing data and 70 million to 85 million unique TCR sequences were included in an early release covering 500 to 750 HLA-typed donors. Among the roughly 400 genotyped donors, approximately 82% belonged to the genetic ancestry cluster associated with self-reported Caucasian donors. The aim of the study was to test whether cataloging public T cell receptors could identify signatures of past pathogen exposure. The study profiled the T cell repertoires of some 610 subjects by immunosequencing and related them to cytomegalovirus serostatus. Along with the approximately 650-subject first cohort, a separate validation cohort of over a hundred different subjects was used. To predict cytomegalovirus infection status, the study brought together high-throughput TCR immunosequencing, statistical association of individual TCRs with disease status, and machine learning. A later analysis re-examined previously published TCR beta repertoires from more than 550 donors and added high-resolution HLA genotyping to investigate patterns of TCR occurrence. Rather than drawing on any new phenotypic data, the later analysis identified candidate immune exposures from TCR beta sequences and the way those sequences occurred across donors. In an earlier analysis of roughly 580 of the donors, high-throughput TCR beta sequencing was used to judge whether each TCR beta V gene segment behaved as functional or pseudogenic. Alongside the repertoire data, information on donor age, sex, ethnicity and CMV serostatus was compiled. A later genetic analysis took genome-wide SNP genotypes for about 65% of the 666 donors and used that subset as a discovery cohort. All discovery cohort repertoires had been generated on a single sequencing platform. Both class I and class II loci were covered by HLA typing, at four-digit resolution. Typing coverage varied by locus: 629-630 donors for A, B, C, DRB1 and DQB1; approximately 560 for DQA1; more than 600 for DPA1; roughly 470 for DPB1. About five DR-DQ haplotypes were treated as single units for association and clustering because of strong linkage in the cohort. On average, roughly 200,000 unique TCR beta nucleotide sequences were sequenced per donor among 398 genotyped donors of the cohort, with about 17% of those sequences being non-productive.

Library preparation employed the immunoSEQ multiplex PCR assay. For the multiplex PCR, a mixture combining 60 forward primers for TCR Vbeta segments and 13 reverse primers for TCR Jbeta segments was used. The CDR3 region of rearranged TCR beta genes was amplified from genomic DNA with a multiplex PCR assay. Amplified TCR beta libraries were sequenced as 87-base-pair reads on the Illumina HiSeq System. In the authors' own workflow: In a later analysis, approximately 74 million unique TCR beta chains were counted across the 690 or so repertoires, and roughly 11 million of these chains were shared by at least two donors. Raw reads were error-corrected and collapsed into unique sequences with a nearest-neighbor algorithm that merged closely related sequences to remove PCR and sequencing errors. Alignment of CDR3 sequences to IMGT reference sequences was used to assign V, D and J gene segments. For a sequence to be retained, a match of at least six nucleotides to both a V gene segment and a J gene segment was required. A rearrangement was called productive if the CDR3 had no stop codons and remained in frame with V and J, and every other rearrangement was called non-productive. CDR3 was defined according to IMGT convention as the region running from the second conserved V-encoded cysteine to the conserved J-encoded phenylalanine. In an earlier analysis of around 600 of the donors, sequences lacking an unambiguous match to a single V gene segment were excluded. In an earlier analysis of 587 of the donors, a V segment was called functional when productive rearrangements were above 56.7%, and segregating when the standard deviation between donors exceeded 5%. To diagnose cytomegalovirus status from the catalog of TCR beta chain sequences, a statistical classification framework was built. In a later analysis, TCR nucleotide sequences were compared against IMGT/GENE-DB human TR gene sequences so that V and J genes could be assigned. A later analysis assigned CDR3 sequences and most-parsimonious VDJ recombination scenarios with the TCRdist pipeline. In a later analysis, each TCR beta chain was defined by its CDR3 amino acid sequence together with its V-gene family, and reads without a unique V-gene family were excluded. In a later analysis, fewer than 600 highly shared, low-generation-probability nucleotide sequences were removed to address suspected cross-contamination and a sequencing artifact. In a later analysis, a clonal expansion index for each public chain was calculated from normalized within-repertoire ranks of inferred template counts. Generation probabilities in a later analysis came from a VDJ recombination model fitted to out-of-frame rearrangements, and those results were checked against IGoR. Hypergeometric tests were used in a later analysis to score TCR-TCR, TCR-HLA and TCR-CMV co-occurrence, with a repertoire-size bias correction applied to the TCR pairs. A later analysis estimated false discovery rates by permuting HLA or CMV assignments 20 times. A later analysis grouped co-occurring TCRs with DBSCAN, adding TCRdist sequence similarity when clustering within HLA-allele-positive subsets. Repertoires with fewer than 30,000 or more than 120,000 public chains, plus five repertoires with anomalous nucleotide sharing, were excluded from co-occurrence clustering. TCRdb carries this immuneACCESS record with in-frame sequences only. Its versions omit some clonotypes, under half of them owing to an unresolved V gene in the studies checked, with the rest unexplained. The V and J calls and clone size come from that table; D and trimming were worked out from the DNA. This sample is represented by roughly 250,000 clones; under 80% of them were singletons. The ten biggest clones cover 2% to 2.5% of the sample.

The cohort was made up of hundreds of healthy bone marrow donors. All cohort members were sampled while nominally healthy, although unrecorded immune exposures were likely present. The donor was CMV seronegative and was included in the group of several hundred seronegative cohort members. Every donor gave a peripheral blood sample, and the peripheral blood mononuclear cells from that sample were used for TCR beta sequencing. The Qiagen DNeasy Blood Extraction Kit was used to extract genomic DNA from the blood cell samples. What the research found in general, with its limitations: In this cohort, only TCR beta chains were sequenced, and detectable features were limited by the absence of alpha or paired-chain data. Compared with equally common non-associated chains, HLA-associated TCR beta chains in a later analysis were more clonally expanded and had lower generation probabilities. The authors suggested that the approach could potentially be extended to other disease states and immunological phenotypes. A further reported finding was that TCR beta sequences accurately predicted the HLA-A and HLA-B alleles for most subjects in the first cohort. Presence/absence analyses assumed roughly uniform sequencing depth across donors, an assumption that may not hold. In a later genetic analysis, a missense DCLRE1C variant was associated with V-gene and J-gene trimming of TCR beta chains, and the association was replicated in an independent cohort. The classifier was reported to diagnose cytomegalovirus status with high specificity and sensitivity in both the original cohort and the validation cohort. A cluster of highly shared sequence variants was judged likely to be a technical artifact of the sequencing pipeline. Compared with the approximately 670-donor mean, donors in an Asian-associated ancestry cluster had fewer N-insertions in productive TCRs, according to a later genetic analysis. Across donors, most TCR sequences were observed very rarely, whereas some public TCRs were present in many individuals. The earlier analysis of 587 of the donors excluded 15 to 20 rarely observed V segments, including chromosome 9 orphons, because counts were too low. When HLA alleles, especially DR and DQ, strongly co-occurred, TCR associations were difficult to assign to individual alleles. At a false discovery rate of 0.05, a later analysis linked around 15,000 TCR beta sequences to specific HLA alleles. Some IMGT-functional V segments, including TRBV6-2 and TRBV6-3, could not be told apart with the 87-base-pair reads, so those segments were excluded. Several of the top co-occurrence clusters appeared to be linked to parvovirus B19, influenza, CMV and Epstein-Barr virus, according to a later analysis. Broadly in line with IMGT annotations, most TCR beta V segments showed up in productive rearrangements about 87% or about 30% of the time in an earlier analysis of about 500 of the donors. In the study, about 150 TCR beta chains were listed as associated with cytomegalovirus. CMV serostatus was the only immune exposure information available for the cohort. A few of the identified cytomegalovirus-associated TCR beta chains were confirmed in vitro to be specific for cytomegalovirus antigens. According to a later analysis, most CMV-associated TCR beta chains appeared to be HLA-restricted, and the HLA associations seemed to be driven largely by CMV exposure. Correlated functional status among segregating V segments might be attributable to linkage disequilibrium, but an unknown experimental factor could not be ruled out. In a later analysis, the rate of TCR association differed among HLA loci, with DRB1 alleles having the most associated TCRs and HLA-C alleles having the fewest. Because HLA typing was unavailable for some donors at each locus, only the typed subset was used in association tests.

The TCR was taken from a female donor in good health and CMV-seronegative. The V gene is TRBV5-4 and the J gene is TRBJ2-1, with 13 junctional bases fitting TRBD2. Material for sequencing was PBMCs. The DNA sequence follows: TGTGCCAGCAGCTTGGACGGACTAGCGGGAGAGGGATTCAGTGAGCAGTTCTTC. Translation gives CASSLDGLAGEGFSEQFF. Full variable domain (CDR3 extended with the reference TRBV5-4 and TRBJ2-1 proteins): ETGVTQSPTHLIKTRGQQVTLRCSSQSGHNTVSWYQQALGQGPQFIFQYYREEENGRGNFPPRFSGLQFPNYSSELNVNALELDDSALYLCASSLDGLAGEGFSEQFFGPGTRLTVL.